This TCR beta chain derives from a study of identical twins. Study-level results: Part of the zero-insertion signal could reflect confounding by invariant MAIT and iNKT cells. The conclusions drew on cross-sectional statistical analysis instead of tracking the same donors.

V lost 2 bases and J lost 6; bases outside the gene matches: 3. The CDR3 covers 15 residues. The sample holds one count of this clonotype. Its antigen is unknown. Template switching (which added a universal primer site) was used, and cDNA carried unique molecular identifiers. TCRdb re-analysed the 5' RACE reads in MiXCR, keeping a single row per CDR3 protein. This sample has 400,000 or so distinct CDR3 sequences, with around 9.7% found just once. Sequencing was done on a sample of naive T cells sorted from blood. The TCR originated in a woman aged 45-65 years in good health. This chain links TRBV12-3 or TRBV12-4 with TRBJ2-1, with 11 bases matching TRBD2. CDR3 coding DNA: TGTGCCAGCAGTTTAATAGCGGGAGGGCCCAATGAGCAGTTCTTC. The encoded protein is CASSLIAGGPNEQFF.